This TCR beta chain was observed in a study of blood T cell repertoires in COVID-19 (dated by TCRdb to about 2020). In the study overall: The collaborator samples originated in the United States, Italy and Spain and spanned the acute and convalescent phases of COVID-19. The sample metadata nearly always contained a de-identified subject ID, COVID-19 status, age in years and sex. The repertoires were made available in a free public database intended to serve as a resource for research on the immune response to SARS-CoV-2. Samples were obtained from the ongoing ImmuneRACE study (first 160 participants) and from about 1,300 subjects provided by 6 global collaborators. The dataset comprised deeply sampled blood TCRbeta repertoires from subjects exposed to, actively infected with, or recovered from COVID-19. The material from the prospective study consisted of cDNA or gDNA derived from T cells, B-cell-depleted T cells, or PBMCs. Where available, HLA class I and class II types were obtained from metadata supplied by the sample provider rather than from assay-based typing.

V is shortened by 2 bases, J by 9 bases, and the region joining them spans 5 bases. Reading the germline V gene gives CDR1 MGHDK and CDR2 SYGVNS. The CDR3 runs 12 amino acids, cysteine and phenylalanine included. Only the CDR3 DNA is retained, 36 bases long and in frame from the first base. The collaborating institutions used their own protocols to collect whole blood in K2EDTA tubes. For TCRbeta analysis, collaborators shipped samples as frozen whole blood, isolated PBMCs, or DNA extracted from either of those sample types. Worth noting for this clone: The antigen it binds to is not known. Base-call qualities are not available, and no considerably larger clone is one nucleotide away.

The immunoSEQ Assay, a bias-controlled multiplex PCR, was used to amplify TCRbeta CDR3 regions from genomic DNA. The paper's processing steps were these. Nucleated cell counts per sample were estimated from amplification of reference gene primers within the assay. Sequence reads were collapsed and filtered to measure the absolute abundance of every unique TCRbeta CDR3 rearrangement. For each sample, productive Simpson clonality was calculated by taking the square root of Simpson's diversity index across productive rearrangements. TCRdb's version of the immuneACCESS table is confined to in-frame rearrangements and falls short of the full clone set. An unresolved V gene accounts for under half of the shortfall where checked; the remainder is of unknown origin. The DNA gave D and trimming, while V, J and clone size come from that table. For this sample there are 20,000 to 30,000 clones; over 85% appear just once. Under 8% of the sample is held by the ten biggest clonotypes.

Study-wide conclusions, independent of this receptor: The amount of clinical and demographic metadata varied by source and participant and was provided uncurated.

The receptor comes from a human donor in a cohort sampled during active COVID-19. The sequenced material came from peripheral blood. The sequence links TRBV25-1 to TRBJ1-6, with no confident D gene call. The CDR3 region reads CASSEGRSPLHF. The base sequence is TGTGCCAGCAGTGAAGGGCGTTCACCCCTCCACTTT.